The TCR beta chain described here comes from a study of beta chain features in type 1 diabetes. Reverse transcription of all isolated RNA meant that expressed TCRB transcripts were sequenced. Produced via immunoSEQ multiplex PCR; TCRdb's table is partial and in-frame only. The data show a few hundred thousand clones, around an eighth seen once. This clone has a handful of counts. The CDR3 covers 14 residues. Germline V gene lookup returns CDR1 SGHTA and CDR2 FQGTGA. The J segment lost 4 bases and the V segment lost 3 bases, leaving 4 bases of the junction unmatched. The receptor comes from a man aged 18-30 years in good health. The sample taken for sequencing was naive CD4+ T cells from blood. The J gene is TRBJ1-2, the V gene TRBV7-3; TRBD1 agrees at 8 bases. The CDR3 spells CASSFGQGSYGYTF. In DNA form, the CDR3 reads TGTGCCAGCAGCTTCGGACAGGGAAGCTATGGCTACACCTTC.